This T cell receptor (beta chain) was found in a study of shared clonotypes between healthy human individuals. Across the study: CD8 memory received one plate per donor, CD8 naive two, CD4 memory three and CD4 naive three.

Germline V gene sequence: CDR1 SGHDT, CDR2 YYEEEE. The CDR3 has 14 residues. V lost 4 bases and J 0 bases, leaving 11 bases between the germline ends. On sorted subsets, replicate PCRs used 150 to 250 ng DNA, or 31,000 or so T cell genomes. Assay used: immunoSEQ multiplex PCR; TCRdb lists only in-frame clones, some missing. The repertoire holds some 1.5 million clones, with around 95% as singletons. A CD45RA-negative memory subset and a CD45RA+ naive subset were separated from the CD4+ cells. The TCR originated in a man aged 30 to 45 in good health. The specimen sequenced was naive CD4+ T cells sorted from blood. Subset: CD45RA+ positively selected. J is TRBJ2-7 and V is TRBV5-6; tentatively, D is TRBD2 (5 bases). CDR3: CASSQRSSSYEQYF. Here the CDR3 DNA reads TGTGCCAGCAGCCAGCGGAGCAGCTCCTACGAGCAGTACTTC.